This T cell receptor beta chain is drawn from a study of T-cell memory formation after mild COVID-19. Study-wide background: TCR clustering was largely donor specific.

Notes on this clonotype: The antigen is unknown.

Overall study results and limits: Contracting CD4+ clones sat mainly in CM and EM; CD8+ in EMRA. Clones that shrank (day 15 to 85) were balanced CD4/CD8, whereas later expanders leaned CD4+.

From the 5' RACE reads, TCRdb called clonotypes with MiXCR, one entry per CDR3 protein. The sample contains some 350,000 distinct CDR3 sequences, roughly 13% of which appear only once. The CDR3 is 17 residues long. With 2 bases clipped from V and 0 bases from J, the junction kept 7 bases outside the gene matches. Per the germline V gene, CDR1 is SGHDT and CDR2 is YYEEEE. The chain combines TRBV5-6 with TRBJ1-5; 8 bases align to TRBD1. The receptor comes from a man between 18 and 29 years old who had mild COVID-19 (a few samples of this study predate the infection). Cell type and time point are not known. Sequenced material: PBMCs or a T cell subset sorted from them (not recorded which). CDR3 residues: CASSFGQGDYSNQPQHF. The CDR3 DNA follows: TGTGCCAGCAGCTTCGGACAGGGCGATTATAGCAATCAGCCCCAGCATTTT.